This T cell receptor (beta chain) is from a study of T cells in Graves' hyperthyroidism and ophthalmopathy. RNA transcripts provided the source from which TCR beta CDR3 regions were amplified. First-round RT-PCR targeting the TCR CDR3 was performed with the HTBI primer set. TCRdb called the multiplex PCR reads again in MiXCR, with one record for every CDR3 protein. The sample includes 660,000 or so distinct CDR3 sequences, roughly 20% seen only once; the top ten take 30% to 40%. The CDR3 extends over 18 amino acids. The junction had 13 bases not matched to a gene; V was cut back by 1 base and J by 7 bases. From germline, CDR1 is SGHRS and CDR2 YFSETQ.

The sequenced sample consisted of blood. The rearrangement joins TRBV5-1 to TRBJ2-2, with 10 bases aligning to TRBD2. This clonotype originated in a man aged 25 to 40 with Graves' ophthalmopathy. CDR3 nucleotide sequence: TGCGCCAGCAGCTTGAGGCTAGCGGGAGAACCACGGGGCGGGGAGCTGTTTTTT. Translation gives CASSLRLAGEPRGGELFF.